The 30 T cell receptor beta chains reported below all come from one sample, sequenced in a study of blood T cell repertoires in COVID-19. Profiled with immunoSEQ multiplex PCR; TCRdb holds only in-frame clones, not every one. The table shows under 140,000 clones, with over 60% occurring only once. The sequenced material came from peripheral blood. These receptors were taken from a woman over 75 with acute or convalescent COVID-19.

V and J are TRBV6-1 and TRBJ2-5, with a possible D match to TRBD1 (6 bases). The V gene lost 6 bases and the J gene lost 7 bases, with 21 bases spanning the gap. Germline V gene lookup returns CDR1 MNHNS and CDR2 SASEGT. The CDR3 is 15 amino acids. The CDR3: CASSLGTLPTGTQYF. In DNA, the CDR3 is TGTGCCAGCAGCCTTGGGACACTTCCGACGGGGACCCAGTACTTC.

The chain has TRBV29-1 and TRBJ2-3; maybe TRBD1 (6 bases). With 8 bases removed from V and 3 bases from J, the gap between germline ends came to 12 bases. CDR3 size: 12 residues. Germline values: CDR1 SQVTM, CDR2 ANQGSEA. This CDR3 reads CSLQGDTDTQYF. As DNA, the CDR3 is TGCAGCCTACAGGGAGATACAGATACGCAGTATTTT.

This clone was counted many times. This chain uses TRBV5-1 with TRBJ1-1; no clear D. The CDR3 sequence is 15 residues long. Germline V CDR1 and CDR2: SGHRS, YFSETQ. V was clipped by 5 bases and J by 1 base, with 15 bases between them. For the CDR3, the DNA is TGCGCCAGCAGACGAGCGCGGGGTTGGAACACTGAAGCTTTCTTT. Translating it yields CASRRARGWNTEAFF.

This clone appeared a single time. This chain uses TRBV23-1 with TRBJ1-5; D remains ambiguous. TRBV23-1 qualifies as an ORF whose function is uncertain. Trimming shortened V by 6 bases and J by 11 bases, and 11 bases separated the two germline ends. The CDR3 is 11 amino acids. The CDR3 coding sequence is TGCGCCAGCAGATTTTTCCTCGCCCAGCATTTT. Protein sequence: CASRFFLAQHF.

The rearrangement links TRBV10-3 to TRBJ2-5; D is possibly TRBD2 (6 bases). The CDR3 is 14 residues long. CDR1 is ENHRY and CDR2 is SYGVKD in the germline V gene. Trimming shortened V by 7 bases and J by 4 bases, and 16 bases separated the two germline ends. The CDR3 sequence: CAIKEGIDTETQYF. The CDR3 nucleotides are TGTGCCATCAAGGAGGGGATAGATACAGAGACCCAGTACTTC.

The genes are TRBV11-2 and TRBJ2-2; 7 nucleotides align to TRBD2. Germline V gene data show CDR1 as SGHAT and CDR2 as FQNNGV. The J segment lost 3 bases and the V segment lost 1 base, leaving 5 bases of the junction unmatched. The CDR3 totals 16 residues. This CDR3 reads CASSLGPAGYTGELFF. The CDR3 coding sequence is TGTGCCAGCAGCTTAGGGCCAGCGGGGTACACCGGGGAGCTGTTTTTT.

The rearrangement links TRBV10-2 to TRBJ2-5; TRBD2 matches at 12 bases. The V gene's germline CDR1 is WSHSY and CDR2 SAAADI. This CDR3 has 15 amino acids. The trim removed 6 bases at V and 7 bases at J, leaving 9 bases unmatched. Here the CDR3 DNA reads TGCGCCAGCAGGCGACTAGCGGGGGAGGGGGGGACCCAGTACTTC. Translated, it gives CASRRLAGEGGTQYF.

V and J are TRBV2 and TRBJ1-2; D uncertain. The CDR3 is made up of 14 amino acids. V was pared by 6 bases and J by 4 bases, with 15 bases between. Looked up from germline, CDR1 is SNHLY and CDR2 is FYNNEI. The CDR3 coding sequence is TGTGCCAGCAGCCACGTTTTTCAGGTCTATGGCTACACCTTC. This translates into CASSHVFQVYGYTF.

The rearrangement joins TRBV19 to TRBJ1-2; TRBD1 might be the D (6 bases). The CDR3 spans 13 residues. V shed 6 bases and J shed 11 bases, with 19 bases lying between them. Germline loops: CDR1 LNHDA, CDR2 SQIVND (reference sequence). CDR3 coding DNA: TGTGCCAGTAGCCGGAACGCGGACAGTACTTACACCTTC. It codes for CASSRNADSTYTF.

This chain uses TRBV18 with TRBJ2-1; 13 nucleotides match TRBD2. Germline V lookup: CDR1 KGHSH, CDR2 LQKENI. Trimming cost V 2 bases and J 6 bases; bases outside gene matches: 4. The CDR3 extends over 16 amino acids. The CDR3 sequence is CASSPGLAGVGNEQFF. DNA of the CDR3: TGTGCCAGCTCACCAGGACTAGCGGGAGTGGGCAATGAGCAGTTCTTC.

The V call is TRBV5-1, the J call TRBJ2-7; D is possibly TRBD1 (6 bases). V gave up 4 bases and J gave up 5 bases, with 16 bases separating them. The CDR3 extends over 14 amino acids. From germline, CDR1 is SGHRS and CDR2 YFSETQ. CDR3 nucleotide sequence: TGCGCCAGCAGCGGGGGACAATCCGAGGACGAGCAGTACTTC. Protein sequence: CASSGGQSEDEQYF. Looking up the rest from reference TRBV5-1 and TRBJ2-7 gives the full variable domain: KAGVTQTPRYLIKTRGQQVTLSCSPISGHRSVSWYQQTPGQGLQFLFEYFSETQRNKGNFPGRFSGRQFSNSRSEMNVSTLELGDSALYLCASSGGQSEDEQYFGPGTRLTVT.

A few counts support this clone. The chain has TRBV9 and TRBJ1-4; TRBD1 matches 7 bases. Germline V gene sequence: CDR1 SGDLS, CDR2 YYNGEE. This CDR3 region has 13 residues. Trimming at V came to 4 bases and at J to 8 bases, leaving 5 bases not matched to a gene. CDR3 DNA: TGTGCCAGCAGCCCAGGGGGTCAGGAAAAACTGTTTTTT. Protein product: CASSPGGQEKLFF.

The sample holds many counts of this clone. This chain connects TRBV12-5 to TRBJ2-7, with no clear D. Trimming pared 4 bases from V and 0 bases from J, leaving 16 bases between. The CDR3 runs 16 residues. Germline CDR1 and CDR2: LGHNT and FRNRAP. The CDR3: CASGSSTVPSSYEQYF. CDR3 nucleotides: TGTGCTAGTGGTTCCTCCACAGTTCCCAGCTCCTACGAGCAGTACTTC. Variable domain in full (rest from reference TRBV12-5 and TRBJ2-7): DARVTQTPRHKVTEMGQEVTMRCQPILGHNTVFWYRQTMMQGLELLAYFRNRAPLDDSGMPKDRFSAEMPDATLATLKIQPSEPRDSAVYFCASGSSTVPSSYEQYFGPGTRLTVT.

The chain links TRBV7-3 to TRBJ2-2, with 10 bases matching TRBD1. Germline trimming cut 3 bases from V and 4 bases from J; bases unmatched to any gene: 2. Germline lookup yields CDR1 SGHTA and CDR2 FQGTGA. The CDR3 extends over 15 amino acids. The DNA for the CDR3 is TGTGCCAGCAGCTTGACAGGGGGCATCACCGGGGAGCTGTTTTTT. Translating gives CASSLTGGITGELFF.

The chain recombines TRBV7-9 with TRBJ2-7, with 7 nucleotides matching TRBD1. Germline CDR1 is SEHNR and CDR2 is FQNEAQ (reference sequence). The CDR3 is made up of 19 amino acids. The trim removed 1 base at V and 0 bases at J, leaving 15 bases unmatched. This CDR3 reads CASSLGVRSRDRDSYEQYF. CDR3 nucleotides: TGTGCCAGCAGCTTAGGAGTTAGAAGCCGGGACAGAGACTCCTACGAGCAGTACTTC.

V and J are TRBV19 and TRBJ2-5, with 9 nucleotides matching TRBD1. Germline lookup yields CDR1 LNHDA and CDR2 SQIVND (reference sequence). The CDR3 sequence is 15 residues long. With 9 bases clipped from V and 5 bases from J, the junction kept 13 bases outside the gene matches. The CDR3 loop reads CASRLRDRAFETQYF. For the CDR3, the DNA is TGTGCCAGCCGGCTCCGGGACAGGGCCTTCGAGACCCAGTACTTC.

This rearrangement joins TRBV19 to TRBJ1-1; D gene unclear. This CDR3 region has 12 residues. Trimming pared 5 bases from V and 0 bases from J, leaving 4 bases between. Germline V gene lookup returns CDR1 LNHDA and CDR2 SQIVND (reference sequence). The CDR3 is CASSPMNTEAFF. CDR3 sequence (DNA): TGTGCCAGTAGTCCCATGAACACTGAAGCTTTCTTT.

The chain has TRBV5-4 and TRBJ2-1; D is possibly TRBD1 (7 bases). Germline-derived CDR1 and CDR2 are SGHNT and YYREEE (reference sequence). This CDR3 spans 16 amino acids. Trimming stripped 0 bases from V and 4 bases from J, with 14 bases between. In nucleotides, the CDR3 is TGTGCCAGCAGCTTGGAAGGCGGGACAGCTTACAATGAGCAGTTCTTC. It encodes CASSLEGGTAYNEQFF.

V is TRBV12-3 or TRBV12-4 and J is TRBJ2-1; 8 bases line up with TRBD1. V shed 3 bases and J 7 bases; nucleotides not matched to a gene: 2. This CDR3 region has 13 residues. The CDR3 region is CASSFRTGNEQFF. Here the CDR3 DNA reads TGTGCCAGCAGTTTTCGGACAGGGAATGAGCAGTTCTTC.

J is TRBJ2-1 and V is TRBV25-1, with D uncertain. Germline-derived CDR1 and CDR2 are MGHDK and SYGVNS. Deletions cut 0 bases from V and 8 bases from J, with 5 bases between. CDR3 length equals 12 residues. The CDR3 region is CASSEYAHEQFF. CDR3 sequence (DNA): TGTGCCAGCAGTGAATATGCGCATGAGCAGTTCTTC.

The chain recombines TRBV5-1 with TRBJ1-1; TRBD1 aligns across 8 bases. The CDR3 consists of 14 residues. With V trimmed by 7 bases and J by 3 bases, 8 bases remained unmatched. The germline gives CDR1 SGHRS, CDR2 YFSETQ. CDR3 DNA sequence: TGCGCCAGCGGCCTCACAGGGGGTTACACTGAAGCTTTCTTT. It specifies CASGLTGGYTEAFF.

This chain uses TRBV9 with TRBJ2-7, with 7 bases aligning to TRBD1. J was trimmed by 1 base and V by 0 bases; bases with no gene match: 10. Germline-derived CDR1 and CDR2 are SGDLS and YYNGEE. The CDR3 totals 17 residues. The CDR3 sequence is CASSVVAGGPVSYEQYF. The CDR3 DNA reads as TGTGCCAGCAGCGTAGTGGCAGGGGGACCAGTTTCCTACGAGCAGTACTTC.

This clone was observed many times. This chain uses TRBV30 with TRBJ2-2, with D tentatively TRBD2 (6 bases). The V end lost 3 bases, the J end lost 1 base, and 12 bases lay between the germline ends. The CDR3 spans 15 residues. Looked up from germline, CDR1 is GTSNPN and CDR2 is SVGIG (reference sequence). CDR3 region: CAWRGEAVNTGELFF. In DNA, the CDR3 is TGTGCCTGGAGGGGGGAGGCAGTGAACACCGGGGAGCTGTTTTTT.

The chain couples TRBV27 to TRBJ2-7; the D gene is possibly TRBD2 (5 bases). CDR3 length equals 18 residues. Germline loops: CDR1 MNHEY, CDR2 SMNVEV (reference sequence). V gave up 3 bases and J gave up 3 bases, with 24 bases separating them. CDR3 nucleotide sequence: TGTGCCAGCAGTTTTCGCCCCCCGAAAGCTGGCGGGCTCTACGAGCAGTACTTC. This codes for CASSFRPPKAGGLYEQYF.

The genes are TRBV5-1 and TRBJ2-3, with 9 nucleotides matching TRBD2. The CDR3 loop spans 15 amino acids. J gave up 4 bases and V 4 bases, and 7 bases lay outside the gene matches. Looked up from germline, CDR1 is SGHRS and CDR2 is YFSETQ. CDR3: CASSKGLAGSDTQYF. CDR3 in DNA: TGCGCCAGCAGCAAAGGGCTAGCGGGGTCAGATACGCAGTATTTT.

This clone was found once. CDR3 sequence (DNA): TGTGCCAGTAGTATTTCGACAGCCTACGAGCAGTACTTC. Amino acid sequence: CASSISTAYEQYF. The chain carries TRBV19 and TRBJ2-7; possible D gene TRBD1, 5 bases. Trimming shortened V by 3 bases and J by 2 bases, and 8 bases separated the two germline ends. The germline gives CDR1 LNHDA, CDR2 SQIVND (reference sequence). The CDR3 loop spans 13 amino acids.

V usage is TRBV2 and J usage is TRBJ2-2; TRBD1 might be the D (5 bases). V was cut by 7 bases and J by 1 base, with 10 bases left in between. The CDR3 totals 14 residues. From germline, CDR1 is SNHLY and CDR2 FYNNEI. CDR3 residues: CASKAGQNTGELFF. The CDR3 DNA reads TGTGCCAGCAAGGCAGGACAGAACACCGGGGAGCTGTTTTTT.

V usage is TRBV28 and J usage is TRBJ1-2, with 7 bases aligning to TRBD1. The germline CDR1 and CDR2 sequences are MDHEN and SYDVKM. V was clipped by 5 bases and J by 4 bases; unmatched bases: 10. The CDR3 contains 15 residues. The CDR3: CASSPGTERSYGYTF. In nucleotides, the CDR3 is TGTGCCAGCAGTCCCGGGACAGAGCGGAGCTATGGCTACACCTTC.

The CDR3 is CASSLGLASSYEQYF. CDR3 DNA: TGTGCCAGCAGCTTGGGCCTAGCGAGCTCCTACGAGCAGTACTTC. The chain links TRBV13 to TRBJ2-7; D perhaps matches TRBD2 (6 bases). This CDR3 spans 15 amino acids. Germline V gives CDR1 PRHDT, CDR2 FYEKMQ (reference sequence). V lost 3 bases and J lost 0, with 12 bases in between.

This chain connects TRBV7-9 to TRBJ2-5; TRBD1 agrees at 9 bases. V shed 5 bases and J 6 bases; nucleotides not matched to a gene: 7. This CDR3 has 14 residues. Germline values: CDR1 SEHNR, CDR2 FQNEAQ (reference sequence). The CDR3 is CASSSPGQGQTQYF. CDR3 nucleotide sequence: TGTGCCAGCAGCAGTCCGGGACAGGGACAGACCCAGTACTTC.